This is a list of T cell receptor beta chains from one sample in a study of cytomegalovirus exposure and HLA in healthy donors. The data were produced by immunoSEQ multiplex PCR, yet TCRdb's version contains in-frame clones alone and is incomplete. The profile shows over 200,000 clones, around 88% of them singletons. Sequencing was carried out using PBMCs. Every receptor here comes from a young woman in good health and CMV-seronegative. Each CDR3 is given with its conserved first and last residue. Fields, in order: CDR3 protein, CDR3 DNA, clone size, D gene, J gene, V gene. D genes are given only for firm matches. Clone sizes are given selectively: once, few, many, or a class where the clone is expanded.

CASSLRTGTRGTGELFF	TGCGCCAGCAGCTTACGAACCGGGACTAGAGGCACCGGGGAGCTGTTTTTT	-	TRBD2	TRBJ2-2	TRBV5-1
CASSLNPRAGAYEQYF	TGTGCCAGCAGCTTAAACCCGCGGGCAGGTGCCTACGAGCAGTACTTC	-	-	TRBJ2-7	TRBV5-4
CASSIDRAVGYTF	TGTGCCAGCAGTATTGACAGGGCAGTCGGCTACACCTTC	-	TRBD1	TRBJ1-2	TRBV5-4
CASSQGLGGELFF	TGTGCCAGCAGTCAGGGACTCGGCGGGGAGCTGTTTTTT	-	-	TRBJ2-2	TRBV6-5
CASNNYESTIYF	TGTGCCAGCAACAACTATGAGAGCACCATATATTTT	once	-	TRBJ1-3	TRBV6-1
CASSQSGLHEQYF	TGCGCCAGCAGCCAATCAGGGTTACACGAGCAGTACTTC	once	-	TRBJ2-7	TRBV5-1
CASSTMGRVINTQYF	TGTGCCAGCAGCACAATGGGCAGGGTTATCAATACGCAGTATTTT	-	-	TRBJ2-3	TRBV5-4
CASRPLAGVQSETQYF	TGCGCCAGCAGACCCCTAGCGGGAGTTCAGAGTGAGACCCAGTACTTC	-	TRBD2	TRBJ2-5	TRBV5-1
CASSLTGSTEAFF	TGTGCCAGCAGCTTGACAGGGAGCACTGAAGCTTTCTTT	-	-	TRBJ1-1	TRBV5-4
CSVLRDSSYNEQFF	TGCAGCGTTCTCCGGGACAGCTCCTACAATGAGCAGTTCTTC	-	TRBD1	TRBJ2-1	TRBV29-1
CASSYSGLGGYTF	TGCGCCAGCAGCTACTCAGGGTTAGGTGGCTACACCTTC	-	-	TRBJ1-2	TRBV5-1
CASSPAAETGYTF	TGTGCCAGCTCACCAGCGGCCGAGACGGGCTACACCTTC	-	-	TRBJ1-2	TRBV18
CASSSTGTAGELFF	TGTGCCAGCAGCTCAACAGGGACCGCCGGGGAGCTGTTTTTT	-	-	TRBJ2-2	TRBV5-5
CASQTNSLTDTQYF	TGTGCCAGCCAAACGAATAGCCTCACAGATACGCAGTATTTT	-	-	TRBJ2-3	TRBV28
CASSYTSGRAEQYF	TGTGCCAGCAGCTATACTAGCGGGAGGGCCGAGCAGTACTTC	-	TRBD2	TRBJ2-7	TRBV7-9
CASSPQTLGGQPQHF	TGTGCCAGCAGTCCCCAGACACTCGGGGGTCAGCCCCAGCATTTT	-	-	TRBJ1-5	TRBV28
CASSLVVGVATQYF	TGTGCCAGCAGCTTAGTCGTGGGAGTGGCGACCCAGTACTTC	once	-	TRBJ2-5	TRBV7-6
CASSRGAETQYF	TGTGCCAGCAGCCGTGGGGCGGAGACCCAGTACTTC	once	-	TRBJ2-5	TRBV7-2
CARAGAGLAGGSGELFF	TGTGCCAGAGCAGGGGCGGGACTAGCGGGAGGTTCCGGGGAGCTGTTTTTT	-	TRBD2	TRBJ2-2	TRBV2
CASSYSGGREGETQYF	TGTGCCAGCAGTTACTCAGGCGGGAGAGAGGGAGAGACCCAGTACTTC	-	TRBD2	TRBJ2-5	TRBV6-5
CASSEGGGAHYEQYF	TGTGCCAGCAGTGAAGGCGGAGGCGCCCACTACGAGCAGTACTTC	-	-	TRBJ2-7	TRBV6-1
CASSFSGREQFF	TGTGCCAGCAGCTTTAGCGGGAGGGAGCAGTTCTTC	-	TRBD2	TRBJ2-1	TRBV7-2
CASSLGLGNIQYF	TGTGCCAGCAGCTTAGGACTAGGAAACATTCAGTACTTC	-	-	TRBJ2-4	TRBV7-2
CASSFPPTGGETQYF	TGTGCCAGCAGCTTCCCGCCTACAGGGGGGGAGACCCAGTACTTC	-	TRBD1	TRBJ2-5	TRBV7-9
CASSLVSRDGYTF	TGTGCCAGCAGCTTAGTCTCCAGGGATGGCTACACCTTC	once	-	TRBJ1-2	TRBV11-1
CASSLAGGQYNEQFF	TGTGCCAGCAGTTTAGCGGGAGGTCAATACAATGAGCAGTTCTTC	-	TRBD2	TRBJ2-1	TRBV28
CASSDTGIMNTEAFF	TGTGCCAGCAGTGATACAGGGATCATGAACACTGAAGCTTTCTTT	-	-	TRBJ1-1	TRBV25-1
CASSRDRYYGYTF	TGTGCCAGCAGCAGGGACAGATATTATGGCTACACCTTC	once	TRBD1	TRBJ1-2	TRBV28
CASSFLAGGIDTQYF	TGTGCCAGCAGTTTTCTAGCGGGAGGTATAGATACGCAGTATTTT	-	TRBD2	TRBJ2-3	TRBV27
CASSASALRVSGRAGEQFF	TGTGCCAGCAGCGCGAGCGCCCTCCGGGTTAGCGGGAGGGCAGGCGAGCAGTTCTTC	-	TRBD2	TRBJ2-1	TRBV7-9